The 26 T cell receptor beta chains below all came from one sample that was sequenced in a study of response to subunit inactivated influenza vaccine. A single record per CDR3 protein comes from TCRdb applying MiXCR to the RT-PCR reads. The sample includes roughly 500,000 distinct CDR3 sequences, under 30% of them seen just once. The same data also contributed to another study, on T cells expressing NK-cell markers. As that study records: A 5'RACE template switching approach incorporating UMIs was used to make TCR beta cDNA.

Here the sequenced sample was CD4+ T cells sorted from PBMCs, taken about 13 days after vaccination. All receptors derive from a man in his forties or fifties who received an inactivated influenza vaccine.

The V and J genes are TRBV12-3 or TRBV12-4 and TRBJ2-2, with D perhaps matching TRBD1 (6 bases). Trimming pared 5 bases from V and 6 bases from J, leaving 13 bases between. The CDR3 has 14 residues. The CDR3 sequence is CASSRTDRAGELFF. For the CDR3, the DNA is TGTGCCAGCAGTCGGACAGACCGGGCCGGGGAGCTGTTTTTT.

The V and J genes are TRBV5-1 and TRBJ2-3, with 9 bases fitting TRBD1. The CDR3 covers 17 residues. J lost 1 base, V lost 3 bases, and 9 bases had no gene match. CDR1 is SGHRS, CDR2 YFSETQ, per germline. The CDR3 sequence is CASSSDRGGAGTDTQYF. As DNA, the CDR3 is TGCGCCAGCAGCTCGGACAGGGGCGGGGCGGGCACAGATACGCAGTATTTT.

This chain joins TRBV27 and TRBJ1-4, with D possibly being TRBD1 (5 bases). Trimming left V 7 bases short and J 8 bases short, with 14 bases between. This CDR3 comprises 13 residues. CDR1 MNHEY and CDR2 SMNVEV come from the germline V gene (reference sequence). Here the CDR3 reads CASKQASVEKLFF. The DNA for the CDR3 is TGTGCCAGCAAACAGGCGAGTGTCGAAAAACTGTTTTTT.

J is TRBJ1-6 and V is TRBV10-3; D not resolved. Trimming took 2 bases from V and 0 from J, leaving 11 bases between them. The CDR3 is made up of 17 amino acids. CDR1 is ENHRY, CDR2 SYGVKD, per germline. The CDR3 bases are TGTGCCATCAGTGAGGGACGTTCAAGCTCCTATAATTCACCCCTCCACTTT. It is translated as CAISEGRSSSYNSPLHF.

This clonotype has only a few counts. This chain links TRBV5-6 with TRBJ2-2, with a possible D match to TRBD2 (5 bases). Per germline, CDR1 SGHDT and CDR2 YYEEEE. The CDR3 spans 15 residues. V shed 1 base and J shed 5 bases, with 12 bases lying between them. CDR3 in DNA: TGTGCCAGCAGCTTGTTCGGAGGCGAGACCGGGGAGCTGTTTTTT. Protein product: CASSLFGGETGELFF.

This clonotype was picked up many times. The chain is built from TRBV4-2 and TRBJ2-3; 8 bases match TRBD1. The V gene's germline CDR1 is LGHNA and CDR2 YNFKEQ. The CDR3 sequence is 16 residues long. With V trimmed by 4 bases and J by 0 bases, 6 bases remained unmatched. CDR3 DNA: TGTGCCAGCAGCCGGCCCGGACAGGGCAGCACAGATACGCAGTATTTT. Amino acid sequence: CASSRPGQGSTDTQYF.

Concerning this clonotype itself: This may be a read error: a much more frequent sequence differs by one nucleotide. The chain links TRBV20-1 to TRBJ1-5; no reliable D call. The germline V gene encodes CDR1 DFQATT and CDR2 SNEGSKA (reference sequence). This CDR3 region has 13 residues. CDR3 bases: TGCAGTGCTTCAGGACTCACCAATCAGCCCCAGGATTTT. Protein sequence: CSASGLTNQPQDF.

The CDR3 spells CASSLELEQTKYF. The CDR3 nucleotides are TGTGCCAGCAGCTTAGAGTTGGAACAGACTAAGTACTTC. The chain uses TRBV7-9 and TRBJ2-7, with D tentatively TRBD2 (5 bases). The CDR3 has 13 residues. CDR1 SEHNR and CDR2 FQNEAQ come from the germline V gene (reference sequence). The V gene lost 1 base and the J gene lost 11 bases, with 15 bases spanning the gap.

A few counts support this clonotype. The chain has TRBV10-3 and TRBJ2-2; D is undetermined. Germline assignment: CDR1 ENHRY and CDR2 SYGVKD. The CDR3 covers 13 residues. V lost 5 bases and J 7 bases, leaving 11 bases between the germline ends. CDR3 DNA sequence: TGTGCCATCAGTAAGGACGGAGACGGGGAGCTGTTTTTT. As protein: CAISKDGDGELFF.

This clonotype was recorded a few times. This chain joins TRBV5-1 and TRBJ2-1; a possible D gene is TRBD2 (6 bases). Trimming took 4 bases from V and 9 from J, leaving 11 bases between them. CDR1 SGHRS and CDR2 YFSETQ come from the germline V gene. The CDR3 has 12 amino acids. The DNA of the CDR3 is TGCGCCAGCAGCGCGGGGTTTGGTGAGCAGTTCTTC. The encoded protein is CASSAGFGEQFF.

Only a few counts were recorded for this clonotype. The gene calls are TRBV13 and TRBJ2-7; TRBD2 might be the D (7 bases). CDR3 length: 12 amino acids. V was pared by 7 bases and J by 7 bases, with 14 bases between. Germline loops: CDR1 PRHDT, CDR2 FYEKMQ (reference sequence). This chain's CDR3 is CASTKGGAEQYF. The CDR3 DNA reads as TGTGCCAGCACGAAAGGGGGGGCAGAGCAGTACTTC.

The chain links TRBV9 to TRBJ1-2; D is unresolved. Trimming removed 3 bases at V and 5 bases at J, with 17 bases between. The CDR3 length is 15 residues. The germline gives CDR1 SGDLS, CDR2 YYNGEE. In DNA, the CDR3 is TGTGCCAGCAGCGAGAAGGACGGCCGGATGTATGGCTACACCTTC. Protein product: CASSEKDGRMYGYTF.

This clonotype came up a few times. The J gene is TRBJ2-1, the V gene TRBV24-1, with a tentative D call TRBD2 (7 bases). CDR1 is KGHDR, CDR2 SFDVKD, per germline. The V and J ends lost 5 bases and 7 bases respectively, with 23 bases between them. The CDR3 extends over 17 amino acids. The CDR3 sequence is CATSAVRGQGSLNEQFF. CDR3 in DNA: TGTGCCACCAGTGCCGTGCGGGGGCAGGGAAGCTTAAATGAGCAGTTCTTC.

This clonotype was observed a handful of times. The rearrangement links TRBV12-3 or TRBV12-4 to TRBJ2-7; TRBD1 matches 7 bases. The CDR3 contains 13 residues. J was trimmed by 2 bases and V by 4 bases; bases with no gene match: 2. The chain's CDR3 is CASSWQGAYEQYF. For the CDR3, the DNA is TGTGCCAGCAGTTGGCAGGGGGCCTACGAGCAGTACTTC.

The chain couples TRBV4-1 to TRBJ2-7; 9 nucleotides agree with TRBD1. The trim removed 4 bases at V and 3 bases at J, leaving 7 bases unmatched. Germline CDR1 and CDR2: MGHRA and YSYEKL. This CDR3 has 15 amino acids. CDR3 nucleotides: TGCGCCAGCAGCCCTCAGGGACAGGGATTCTACGAGCAGTACTTC. This encodes CASSPQGQGFYEQYF.

The chain couples TRBV11-3 to TRBJ1-2, with D uncertain. The CDR3 has 13 residues. Germline CDR1 reads SGHNT; CDR2 reads YENEEA. Trimming stripped 5 bases from V and 7 bases from J, with 14 bases between. CDR3 sequence (DNA): TGTGCCAGCAGCCCGGGCCCAAAGGGTGGCTACACCTTC. Its translation is CASSPGPKGGYTF. Using reference TRBV11-3 and TRBJ1-2 for the parts outside the CDR3, the full variable domain is EAGVVQSPRYKIIEKKQPVAFWCNPISGHNTLYWYLQNLGQGPELLIRYENEEAVDDSQLPKDRFSAERLKGVDSTLKIQPAELGDSAVYLCASSPGPKGGYTFGSGTRLTVV.

This clonotype has only a few counts. The chain uses TRBV6-2 or TRBV6-3 and TRBJ1-1; TRBD1 might be the D (5 bases). Germline V gene data show CDR1 as MNHEY and CDR2 as SVGEGT. The V end was cut by 7 bases, the J end by 8 bases, with 14 bases between. The CDR3 consists of 12 residues. The CDR3 bases are TGTGCCAGCACCCGGCCGACAGAGGAAGCTTTCTTT. This codes for CASTRPTEEAFF.

The rearrangement uses TRBV29-1 and TRBJ2-3; 7 positions match TRBD2. The germline V gene encodes CDR1 SQVTM and CDR2 ANQGSEA. The CDR3 has 20 amino acids. V was clipped by 4 bases and J by 1 base; unmatched bases: 23. CDR3 DNA: TGCAGCGTTGTATATCAGCGGGACGGTGCCATCCCTGGGGGCACAGATACGCAGTATTTT. Its protein product is CSVVYQRDGAIPGGTDTQYF.

This clonotype was seen ten or more times. This chain uses TRBV4-2 with TRBJ1-6; D is unresolved. Trimming took off 0 bases at V and 8 bases at J, with 14 bases between the two ends. Germline V CDR1 and CDR2: LGHNA, YNFKEQ. The CDR3 sequence is 16 residues long. CDR3 in amino acids: CASSQEGNFGHSPLHF. The CDR3 region has the DNA TGTGCCAGCAGCCAAGAAGGGAATTTTGGGCATTCACCCCTCCACTTT.

V and J are TRBV29-1 and TRBJ2-1, with 7 bases fitting TRBD2. The CDR3 spans 11 residues. The V gene's germline CDR1 is SQVTM and CDR2 ANQGSEA. V dropped 5 bases and J dropped 10; count of bases not matched to a gene: 5. The CDR3 DNA reads as TGCAGCGTTACCCTAGCGGAAGAGCAGTTCTTC. It specifies CSVTLAEEQFF.

A few counts support this clonotype. This sequence joins TRBV12-3 or TRBV12-4 and TRBJ2-7; 8 nucleotides agree with TRBD2. The CDR3 totals 17 residues. Trimming took 5 bases from V and 2 from J; bases not matched to a gene: 14. In DNA form, the CDR3 reads TGTGCCAGCAGTCCCGGGACTAGGGGGGGCGGTCCCTACGAGCAGTACTTC. Amino acid sequence: CASSPGTRGGGPYEQYF.

The table lists this clonotype with a few counts. This chain connects TRBV6-2 or TRBV6-3 to TRBJ2-2; 8 bases line up with TRBD2. The CDR3 length is 15 residues. Per the germline V gene, CDR1 is MNHEY and CDR2 is SVGEGT. Unmatched junction bases numbered 7, after V lost 5 bases and J lost 5 bases. CDR3 coding DNA: TGTGCCAGCAGTCGGACTAGCCTGCGGACCGGGGAGCTGTTTTTT. This sequence encodes CASSRTSLRTGELFF.

The CDR3 DNA reads as TGTGCCAGCAGCGCAACCCTGGGACAGGGGGTTGAAAAACTGTTTTTT. Translation: CASSATLGQGVEKLFF. The chain is built from TRBV12-3 or TRBV12-4 and TRBJ1-4, with TRBD1 matching over 11 bases. J gave up 7 bases and V 6 bases, and 10 bases lay outside the gene matches. The CDR3 covers 16 residues.

CDR3 region: CASSQGDTEAFF. In DNA, the CDR3 is TGTGCCAGCAGCCAAGGGGACACTGAAGCTTTCTTT. J is TRBJ1-1 and V is TRBV3-1; no definite D call. Germline loops: CDR1 LGHDT, CDR2 YNNKEL (reference sequence). CDR3 length equals 12 residues. V lost 1 base and J lost 3, with 3 bases in between. Combining the CDR3 with reference TRBV3-1 and TRBJ1-1 gives the whole variable domain DTAVSQTPKYLVTQMGNDKSIKCEQNLGHDTMYWYKQDSKKFLKIMFSYNNKELIINETVPNRFSPKSPDKAHLNLHINSLELGDSAVYFCASSQGDTEAFFGQGTRLTVV.

The J gene is TRBJ1-5, the V gene TRBV10-3; D uncertain. Per the germline V gene, CDR1 is ENHRY and CDR2 is SYGVKD. This CDR3 spans 15 amino acids. Trimming took 0 bases from V and 1 from J, leaving 7 bases between them. CDR3: CAISESGGSNQPQHF. The CDR3 nucleotides are TGTGCCATCAGTGAGTCGGGCGGGAGCAATCAGCCCCAGCATTTT.

This clonotype was detected once. CDR3 loop: CASKAGQGTTGELFF. DNA for the CDR3: TGTGCCAGTAAGGCGGGACAGGGTACCACCGGGGAGCTGTTTTTT. The chain combines TRBV19 with TRBJ2-2; 9 bases fit TRBD1. After removal of 7 bases from V and 4 bases from J, the junction contained 7 bases not matched to a gene. The CDR3 runs 15 residues. Germline V CDR1 and CDR2: LNHDA, SQIVND (reference sequence).